This entry features one T cell receptor beta chain sequence. Expressed TCRB transcripts were sequenced because the entire RNA isolate underwent reverse transcription. Measured with immunoSEQ multiplex PCR; TCRdb has only the in-frame clones, and not every one. The repertoire holds 250,000 to 400,000 clones, with about 15% as singletons. Unmatched junction bases numbered 7, after V lost 10 bases and J lost 0 bases. The CDR3 is 15 amino acids. Germline V gene lookup returns CDR1 SEHNR and CDR2 FQNEAQ (reference sequence). The record originates from a study of beta chain features in type 1 diabetes. J is TRBJ2-3 and V is TRBV7-9; TRBD2 matches at 10 bases. The sequenced sample was central memory CD4+ T cells from blood. This clonotype originated in a man aged 30-40 years in good health. CDR3 protein: CANTIAGGSTDTQYF. The CDR3, as DNA: TGTGCCAACACCATAGCGGGGGGCAGCACAGATACGCAGTATTTT. The full variable domain, completed using reference TRBV7-9 and TRBJ2-3, is DTGVSQNPRHKITKRGQNVTFRCDPISEHNRLYWYRQTLGQGPEFLTYFQNEAQLEKSRLLSDRFSAERPKGSFSTLEIQRTEQGDSAMYLCANTIAGGSTDTQYFGPGTRLTVL.